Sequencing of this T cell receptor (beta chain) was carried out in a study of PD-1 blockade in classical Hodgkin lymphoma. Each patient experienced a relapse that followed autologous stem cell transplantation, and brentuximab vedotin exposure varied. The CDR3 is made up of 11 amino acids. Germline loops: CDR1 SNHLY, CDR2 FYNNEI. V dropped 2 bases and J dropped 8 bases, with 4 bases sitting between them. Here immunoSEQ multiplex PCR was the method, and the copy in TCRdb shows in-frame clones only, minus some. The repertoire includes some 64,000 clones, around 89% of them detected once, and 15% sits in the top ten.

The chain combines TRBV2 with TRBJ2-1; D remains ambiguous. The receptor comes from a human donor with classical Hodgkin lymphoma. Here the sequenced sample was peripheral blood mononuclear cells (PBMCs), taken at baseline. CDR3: CASSENYEQFF. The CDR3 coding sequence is TGTGCCAGCAGTGAAAACTATGAGCAGTTCTTC.